This TCR beta chain was sequenced for a study of blood T cells in healthy people across ages. Primed by a sample-barcoded 5' primer and a J-beta primer mix, a second PCR proceeded for roughly 6 to 12 cycles. TCRdb recomputed calls from the 5' RACE reads with MiXCR, one row per CDR3 protein. The sample lists about 1.1 million distinct CDR3 sequences, more than 30% occurring once. This clonotype has only one observation. Its ends do not fully match the called genes, so a read error is possible. The CDR3 contains 11 residues. The germline gives CDR1 MNHEY, CDR2 SVGAGI. The chain has TRBV6-5 and TRBJ1-2, with D hard to call. This receptor was identified in a man younger than 30 in good health. The sequenced sample consisted of blood. In DNA, the CDR3 is TGTGCCGGCAGTTACCTGGGGAGCTACACCTTC. Amino acid sequence: CAGSYLGSYTF.